Each of the 4 T cell receptor beta chains below was sequenced from the same sample in a study of cytomegalovirus exposure and HLA in healthy donors. With 60 Vbeta and 13 Jbeta primers, the PCR was carried out. Data came from immunoSEQ multiplex PCR; TCRdb stores just in-frame clones and leaves some out. The repertoire consists of 120,000 to 150,000 clones, with almost 80% occurring once and the leading ten covering 1.7%. Sequencing was done on a sample of PBMCs. Receptors originate from a young woman in good health and CMV-seronegative.

In nucleotides, the CDR3 is TGTGCCAGTAGCCAGGACAGGTCTTCAAGCTCCTATAATTCACCCCTCCACTTT. Translation: CASSQDRSSSSYNSPLHF. The V call is TRBV19, the J call TRBJ1-6; 7 bases match TRBD1. The germline V gene has CDR1 LNHDA and CDR2 SQIVND (reference sequence). CDR3 size: 18 residues. V shed 6 bases, J shed 0 bases, and the junction held 11 bases outside the gene matches.

The chain combines TRBV7-8 with TRBJ2-1; weak D call: TRBD1 (6 bases). This CDR3 spans 12 amino acids. The V end was cut by 10 bases, the J end by 5 bases, with 12 bases between. Germline CDR1 SGHVS, CDR2 FQNEAQ. The CDR3 region has the DNA TGTGCCACCCAGGGGAGCCACAATGAGCAGTTCTTC. This codes for CATQGSHNEQFF.

This chain connects TRBV19 to TRBJ2-7; 11 bases align to TRBD1. This CDR3 has 13 residues. From germline, CDR1 is LNHDA and CDR2 SQIVND (reference sequence). Trimming took 10 bases from V and 8 from J; bases not matched to a gene: 10. The CDR3 region is CATRRTGGAQQYF. In DNA, the CDR3 is TGTGCCACTCGGAGGACAGGGGGCGCGCAGCAGTACTTC.

The chain couples TRBV5-4 to TRBJ1-3, with 10 bases aligning to TRBD1. Trimming at V came to 3 bases and at J to 3 bases, leaving 0 bases not matched to a gene. The CDR3 totals 14 residues. CDR1 is SGHNT, CDR2 YYREEE, per germline (reference sequence). CDR3 residues: CASSWTGGGNTIYF. In DNA form, the CDR3 reads TGTGCCAGCAGCTGGACAGGGGGTGGAAACACCATATATTTT.